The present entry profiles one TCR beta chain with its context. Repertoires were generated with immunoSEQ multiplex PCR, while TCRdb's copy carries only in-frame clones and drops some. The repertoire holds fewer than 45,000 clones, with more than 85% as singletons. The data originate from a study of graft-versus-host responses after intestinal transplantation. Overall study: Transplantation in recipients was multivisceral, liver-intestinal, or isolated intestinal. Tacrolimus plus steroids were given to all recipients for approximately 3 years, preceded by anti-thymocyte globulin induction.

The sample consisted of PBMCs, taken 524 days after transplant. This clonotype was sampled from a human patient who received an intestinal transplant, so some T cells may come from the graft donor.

The CDR3 sequence: CASSSGTGSYEQYF. CDR3 in DNA: TGTGCCAGCAGTAGCGGGACGGGGAGCTACGAGCAGTACTTC. The chain couples TRBV28 to TRBJ2-5, with 7 bases aligning to TRBD2. The J call may be in error: the DNA end matches TRBJ2-7 better. The CDR3 is made up of 14 amino acids. In germline, CDR1 is MDHEN, CDR2 SYDVKM.